This entry lists 30 T cell receptor beta chains sequenced from one sample in a study of monozygotic twins with inflammatory bowel disease. Each CDR3 protein gets one entry in TCRdb, which reprocessed the 5' RACE reads and gives no DNA. The sample totals more than 300,000 distinct CDR3 sequences. What was sequenced was blood. All receptors derive from a human donor with ulcerative colitis or Crohn's disease, or a healthy co-twin of an affected twin (not recorded which).

The CDR3 protein is CSARVAGMGYEQYF. The rearrangement links TRBV20-1 to TRBJ2-7; the D call of TRBD1 rests on TCRdb alone, since no DNA is present to check it. Germline V CDR1 and CDR2: DFQATT, SNEGSKA (reference sequence). This CDR3 has 14 residues.

This chain uses TRBV6-1 with TRBJ2-7; TCRdb selects TRBD2, and the lack of DNA leaves this call unchecked. CDR1 is MNHNS and CDR2 is SASEGT in the germline V gene. The CDR3 has 14 amino acids. The CDR3 sequence: CASKLGLAGYEQYF.

This sequence joins TRBV12-3 or TRBV12-4 and TRBJ1-5; TCRdb gives TRBD1 as the D gene, but with no DNA this cannot be confirmed. The CDR3 extends over 14 amino acids. The CDR3 region is CASSQGARGQPQHF.

The chain employs TRBV14 and TRBJ2-6. The germline V gene encodes CDR1 SGHDN and CDR2 FVKESK. The CDR3 extends over 18 amino acids. CDR3 region: CASSQDAAASSGANVLTF.

The chain uses TRBV20-1 and TRBJ2-3; without DNA, the TCRdb call of TRBD1 cannot be checked. This CDR3 is 17 amino acids long. Germline V lookup: CDR1 DFQATT, CDR2 SNEGSKA (reference sequence). The CDR3 region is CSAKGQGAREYADTQYF.

The CDR3 protein is CASTDILGKLFF. The J gene is TRBJ1-4, the V gene TRBV6-6. Germline V gene sequence: CDR1 MNHNY, CDR2 SVGAGI (reference sequence). The CDR3 is made up of 12 amino acids.

The CDR3 loop is CASTTNPGQGWTEAFF. V usage is TRBV5-1 and J usage is TRBJ1-1; TCRdb indicates TRBD1, and absent DNA this call remains unverified. This CDR3 has 16 residues. The V gene's germline CDR1 is SGHRS and CDR2 YFSETQ.

The chain recombines TRBV9 with TRBJ2-1; with no DNA, the TCRdb D assignment of TRBD1 cannot be verified. The CDR3 runs to 15 residues. CDR1 SGDLS and CDR2 YYNGEE come from the germline V gene. The CDR3 here is CASSVVSQGGGEQFF.

This CDR3 is CASSQAARTANYGYTF. The chain uses TRBV4-2 and TRBJ1-2. Germline V gene lookup returns CDR1 LGHNA and CDR2 YNFKEQ. The CDR3 covers 16 residues.

The V gene is TRBV20-1, the J gene TRBJ1-1. CDR1 and CDR2 from the germline V gene are DFQATT and SNEGSKA (reference sequence). The CDR3 spans 11 residues. The chain's CDR3 is CSARVYTEAFF.

J is TRBJ2-1 and V is TRBV4-2; absent DNA, TCRdb's TRBD2 call cannot be checked. CDR1 LGHNA and CDR2 YNFKEQ come from the germline V gene. This CDR3 is 13 amino acids long. The CDR3 is CASSRGEYNEQFF.

J is TRBJ1-4 and V is TRBV7-3. The CDR3 is 16 amino acids. Germline loops: CDR1 SGHTA, CDR2 FQGTGA. The CDR3 region is CASSLMWLNLITRLFF.

V and J are TRBV7-6 and TRBJ1-4; no DNA is available, so the TRBD1 call from TCRdb remains unchecked. Germline values: CDR1 SGHVS, CDR2 FNYEAQ. The CDR3 has 14 amino acids. The CDR3 spells CASSGDRALRKLFF.

The J gene is TRBJ1-5, the V gene TRBV12-3 or TRBV12-4; TCRdb lists TRBD1, though no DNA is available to test this call. This CDR3 is 16 amino acids long. Here the CDR3 reads CASSQDRGHSNQPQHF.

The CDR3 reads CASSSSDRDAFF. J is TRBJ1-1 and V is TRBV6-5; TCRdb proposes TRBD1, but this gene call is untestable without DNA. In germline, CDR1 is MNHEY, CDR2 SVGAGI. The CDR3 sequence is 12 residues long.

The rearrangement uses TRBV5-1 and TRBJ1-1; the TRBD1 assignment by TCRdb is unverifiable without DNA. The CDR3 is 13 residues long. CDR1 and CDR2 (germline): SGHRS, YFSETQ. CDR3 residues: CASSQAGAAEAFF.

The genes are TRBV30 and TRBJ1-5; TCRdb's assignment of TRBD1 cannot be checked, as there is no DNA. CDR1 is GTSNPN and CDR2 is SVGIG in the germline V gene (reference sequence). The CDR3 extends over 13 amino acids. The CDR3 here is CAWSGGWGQPQHF.

The CDR3 protein is CASSLLDTNTEAFF. The chain couples TRBV5-1 to TRBJ1-1. Germline CDR1 is SGHRS and CDR2 is YFSETQ. This CDR3 has 14 residues.

The chain links TRBV7-2 to TRBJ1-5; the TRBD1 assignment by TCRdb is unverifiable without DNA. This CDR3 has 14 amino acids. Germline CDR1 is SGHTA and CDR2 is FQGNSA. CDR3 loop: CASSSTGVNQPQHF.

This chain connects TRBV9 to TRBJ2-5; the TCRdb D gene call, TRBD1, has no DNA to confirm it. This CDR3 contains 16 residues. Germline-derived CDR1 and CDR2 are SGDLS and YYNGEE. The CDR3: CASSPPVGRDQETQYF.

The rearrangement links TRBV11-2 to TRBJ2-3; TCRdb's D call of TRBD1 is untestable without DNA. CDR3 length: 14 amino acids. Germline CDR1 is SGHAT and CDR2 is FQNNGV. The CDR3 here is CASSPGQRTDTQYF.

The chain combines TRBV20-1 with TRBJ2-2; TCRdb outputs TRBD2, but without DNA this stays unchecked. The CDR3 length is 14 residues. CDR1 is DFQATT, CDR2 SNEGSKA, per germline (reference sequence). CDR3: CSARGPSGRGELFF.

The V and J genes are TRBV3-1 and TRBJ1-1. From germline, CDR1 is LGHDT and CDR2 YNNKEL (reference sequence). This CDR3 is 13 amino acids long. The CDR3 spells CASSPRSSTEAFF. The full variable domain, rest sourced from reference TRBV3-1 and TRBJ1-1, is DTAVSQTPKYLVTQMGNDKSIKCEQNLGHDTMYWYKQDSKKFLKIMFSYNNKELIINETVPNRFSPKSPDKAHLNLHINSLELGDSAVYFCASSPRSSTEAFFGQGTRLTVV.

The chain combines TRBV7-9 with TRBJ1-2. The CDR3 is 12 amino acids. Germline V lookup: CDR1 SEHNR, CDR2 FQNEAQ (reference sequence). The CDR3 reads CASSLGPSIVTF.

The chain couples TRBV5-1 to TRBJ2-3; as DNA is missing, the TRBD1 call by TCRdb cannot be tested. CDR1 and CDR2 from the germline V gene are SGHRS and YFSETQ. The CDR3 is made up of 14 amino acids. The CDR3 loop reads CASRKGGPTDTQYF.

The chain couples TRBV5-5 to TRBJ2-7; absent DNA, TCRdb's TRBD1 call cannot be checked. CDR1 is SGHKS, CDR2 YYEKEE, per germline (reference sequence). This CDR3 contains 15 residues. The CDR3 sequence: CASSETGASAYEQYF. The full variable domain, in which reference TRBV5-5 and TRBJ2-7 provide the parts outside the CDR3, is DAGVTQSPTHLIKTRGQQVTLRCSPISGHKSVSWYQQVLGQGPQFIFQYYEKEERGRGNFPDRFSARQFPNYSSELNVNALLLGDSALYLCASSETGASAYEQYFGPGTRLTVT.

V usage is TRBV7-2 and J usage is TRBJ2-7; TCRdb gives TRBD2 as the D gene, but with no DNA this cannot be confirmed. CDR1 and CDR2 (germline): SGHTA, FQGNSA. This CDR3 region has 17 residues. The CDR3 protein is CASSLEVMASGVDEQYF.

The rearrangement uses TRBV28 and TRBJ2-3; TCRdb's D call of TRBD2 is untestable without DNA. The CDR3 spans 13 residues. Germline CDR1 MDHEN, CDR2 SYDVKM. This chain's CDR3 is CASRGTSGASQYF.

The rearrangement joins TRBV5-4 to TRBJ2-2; TCRdb's assignment of TRBD1 cannot be checked, as there is no DNA. CDR3 size: 15 residues. Germline-derived CDR1 and CDR2 are SGHNT and YYREEE (reference sequence). The CDR3 loop reads CASSSFDRDTGELFF.

The J gene is TRBJ2-1, the V gene TRBV7-3. Germline V gene data show CDR1 as SGHTA and CDR2 as FQGTGA. The CDR3 loop spans 13 amino acids. CDR3 sequence: CASSLTPDNEQFF.